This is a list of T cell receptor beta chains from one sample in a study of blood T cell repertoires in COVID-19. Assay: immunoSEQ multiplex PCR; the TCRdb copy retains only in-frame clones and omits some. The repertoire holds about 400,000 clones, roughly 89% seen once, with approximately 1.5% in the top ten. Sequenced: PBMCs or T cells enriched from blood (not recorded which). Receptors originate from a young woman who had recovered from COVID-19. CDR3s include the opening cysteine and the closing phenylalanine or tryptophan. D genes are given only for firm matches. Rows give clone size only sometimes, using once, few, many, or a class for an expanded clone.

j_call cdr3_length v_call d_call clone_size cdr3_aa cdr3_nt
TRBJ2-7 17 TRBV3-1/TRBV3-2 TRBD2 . CASSQGPWGGSSYEQYF TGTGCCAGCAGCCAAGGGCCCTGGGGGGGGAGCTCCTACGAGCAGTACTTC
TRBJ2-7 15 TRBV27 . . CASSPPTGATQEQYF TGTGCCAGCAGTCCGCCGACAGGAGCTACGCAGGAGCAGTACTTC
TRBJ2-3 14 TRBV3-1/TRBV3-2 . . CASSQRGSTDTQYF TGTGCCAGCAGCCAACGGGGGAGCACAGATACGCAGTATTTT
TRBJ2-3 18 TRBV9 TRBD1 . CASSRPRQGFSSTDTQYF TGTGCCAGCAGCCGACCACGACAGGGGTTTTCAAGCACAGATACGCAGTATTTT
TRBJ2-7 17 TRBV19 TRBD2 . CASSIYSGRAGAYEQYF TGTGCCAGTAGTATATATAGCGGGAGGGCCGGGGCCTACGAGCAGTACTTC
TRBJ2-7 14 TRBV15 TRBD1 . CATSHDRGSSEQYF TGTGCCACCAGCCATGACAGGGGATCGTCCGAGCAGTACTTC
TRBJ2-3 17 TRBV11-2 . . CASSLYFTLSSTDTQYF TGTGCCAGCAGCCTATATTTTACCCTTTCTAGCACAGATACGCAGTATTTT
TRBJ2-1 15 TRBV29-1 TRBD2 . CSVLKLAELYNEQFF TGCAGCGTTCTCAAACTAGCGGAACTATACAATGAGCAGTTCTTC
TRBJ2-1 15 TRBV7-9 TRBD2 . CASSQPSGKNNEQFF TGTGCCAGCAGCCAGCCTAGCGGGAAGAACAATGAGCAGTTCTTC
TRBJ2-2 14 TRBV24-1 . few CATSDLTDSGELFF TGTGCCACCAGTGATTTGACGGACTCCGGGGAGCTGTTTTTT
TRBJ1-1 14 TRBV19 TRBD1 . CASSFRGENTEAFF TGTGCCAGTAGTTTCAGGGGGGAGAACACTGAAGCTTTCTTT
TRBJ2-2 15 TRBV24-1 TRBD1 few CATSAGDSDTGELFF TGTGCCACCAGTGCCGGGGACAGCGACACCGGGGAGCTGTTTTTT
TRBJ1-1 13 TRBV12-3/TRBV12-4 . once CASSSSGYTEAFF TGTGCCAGCAGTTCCTCAGGGTATACTGAAGCTTTCTTT
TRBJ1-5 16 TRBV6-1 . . CASSEGPIISNQPQHF TGTGCCAGCAGTGAAGGGCCAATCATAAGCAATCAGCCCCAGCATTTT
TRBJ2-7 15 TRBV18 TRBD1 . CASSLDRESSYEQYF TGTGCCAGCTCGCTCGACAGGGAGTCGTCCTACGAGCAGTACTTC
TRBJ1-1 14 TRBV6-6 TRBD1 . CASSDQGVRTEAFF TGTGCCAGCAGTGACCAGGGGGTTAGAACTGAAGCTTTCTTT
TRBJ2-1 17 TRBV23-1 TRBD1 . CASSQSLDRGLNNEQFF TGCGCCAGCAGTCAATCACTCGACAGGGGGCTCAACAATGAGCAGTTCTTC
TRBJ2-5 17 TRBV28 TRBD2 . CASSSPDGKRGITTQYF TGTGCCAGCAGTTCCCCCGACGGAAAGCGGGGTATTACGACCCAGTACTTC
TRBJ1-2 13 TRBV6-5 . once CASSRGGSGGYTF TGTGCCAGCAGCAGGGGAGGGTCTGGTGGCTACACCTTC
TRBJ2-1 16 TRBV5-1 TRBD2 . CASSLGATSGADEQFF TGCGCCAGCAGCTTGGGGGCGACTAGCGGAGCCGATGAGCAGTTCTTC
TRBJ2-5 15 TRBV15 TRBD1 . CATSRVTGGLETQYF TGTGCCACCAGCAGGGTTACAGGGGGCTTGGAGACCCAGTACTTC
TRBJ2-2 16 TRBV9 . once CASSPPFRGKTGELFF TGTGCCAGCAGCCCCCCCTTTCGGGGAAAGACCGGGGAGCTGTTTTTT
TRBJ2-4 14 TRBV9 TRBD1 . CASSEGQAQNIQYF TGTGCCAGCAGCGAGGGACAGGCACAAAACATTCAGTACTTC
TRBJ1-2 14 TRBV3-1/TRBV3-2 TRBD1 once CASSQQGAVYGYTF TGTGCCAGCAGCCAACAGGGGGCGGTCTATGGCTACACCTTC
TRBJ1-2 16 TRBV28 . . CASGAYRTADNYGYTF TGTGCCAGCGGAGCCTACCGGACAGCCGACAACTATGGCTACACCTTC
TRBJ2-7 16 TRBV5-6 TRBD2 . CASSLGVGTTSYEQYF TGTGCCAGCAGCTTGGGCGTCGGGACTACCTCCTACGAGCAGTACTTC
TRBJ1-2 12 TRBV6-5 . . CASSTGTYGYTF TGTGCCAGCAGTACCGGGACATATGGCTACACCTTC
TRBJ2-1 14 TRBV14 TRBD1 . CASSYGQGYNEQFF TGTGCCAGCAGTTATGGACAGGGGTACAATGAGCAGTTCTTC
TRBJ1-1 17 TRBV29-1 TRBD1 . CSVEGGTGLKLNTEAFF TGCAGCGTTGAGGGAGGGACAGGCTTGAAGTTGAACACTGAAGCTTTCTTT
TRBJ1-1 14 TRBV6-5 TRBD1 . CASRRDRVETEAFF TGTGCCAGTCGCCGGGACAGGGTGGAAACTGAAGCTTTCTTT
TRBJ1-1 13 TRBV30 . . CAWTTGGGTEAFF TGTGCCTGGACCACGGGCGGGGGCACTGAAGCTTTCTTT
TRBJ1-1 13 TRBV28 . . CASRGQLNTEAFF TGTGCCAGCCGCGGACAGCTGAACACTGAAGCTTTCTTT
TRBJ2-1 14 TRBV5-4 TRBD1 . CASSLGTGYNEQFF TGTGCCAGCAGCTTGGGGACAGGCTACAATGAGCAGTTCTTC
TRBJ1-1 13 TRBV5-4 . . CASSLFMNTEAFF TGTGCCAGCAGCTTGTTTATGAACACTGAAGCTTTCTTT
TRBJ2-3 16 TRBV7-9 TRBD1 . CASSLGGQGRVDTQYF TGTGCCAGCAGCTTAGGGGGACAGGGACGAGTGGATACGCAGTATTTT
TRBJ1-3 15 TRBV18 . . CASSPLAYSGNTIYF TGTGCCAGCTCACCACTGGCTTACTCTGGAAACACCATATATTTT
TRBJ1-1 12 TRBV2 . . CASIRGNTEAFF TGTGCCAGCATCAGGGGGAACACTGAAGCTTTCTTT
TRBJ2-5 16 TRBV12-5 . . CASGFSPLAQGQTQYF TGTGCTAGTGGTTTCTCCCCTCTTGCCCAGGGGCAGACCCAGTACTTC
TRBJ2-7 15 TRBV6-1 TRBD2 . CASSEEVAGAYEQYF TGTGCCAGCAGTGAAGAAGTAGCGGGAGCCTACGAGCAGTACTTC
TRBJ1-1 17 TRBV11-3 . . CASSLLEGWSFPTEAFF TGTGCCAGCAGCTTACTAGAGGGTTGGAGCTTCCCCACTGAAGCTTTCTTT
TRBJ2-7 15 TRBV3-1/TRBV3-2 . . CASSQELAPHYEQYF TGTGCCAGCAGCCAAGAACTCGCTCCCCACTACGAGCAGTACTTC
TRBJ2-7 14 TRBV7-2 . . CASSLYKDSYEQYF TGTGCCAGCAGCTTATACAAGGACAGCTACGAGCAGTACTTC
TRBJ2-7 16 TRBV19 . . CASSIEWSSANYEQYF TGTGCCAGTAGTATAGAGTGGTCTAGCGCCAACTACGAGCAGTACTTC
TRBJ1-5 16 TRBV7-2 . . CASSLEGGQSTATQHF TGTGCCAGCAGCTTAGAGGGCGGACAGTCCACAGCTACCCAGCATTTT
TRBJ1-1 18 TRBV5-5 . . CASSPVSSGWSKDTEAFF TGTGCCAGCAGCCCCGTTTCTTCGGGGTGGAGTAAGGACACTGAAGCTTTCTTT
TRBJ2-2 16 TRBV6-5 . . CASSSYPGPSTGELFF TGTGCCAGCAGTTCCTACCCGGGTCCTTCCACCGGGGAGCTGTTTTTT
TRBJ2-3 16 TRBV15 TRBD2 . CATSTGTSGTTDTQYF TGTGCCACCAGCACCGGGACTAGCGGGACCACAGATACGCAGTATTTT
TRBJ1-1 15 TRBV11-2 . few CASSLVTYMNTEAFF TGTGCCAGCAGCTTAGTCACGTACATGAACACTGAAGCTTTCTTT
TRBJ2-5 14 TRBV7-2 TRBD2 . CASRPTSGGETQYF TGTGCCAGCAGACCTACTAGCGGGGGGGAGACCCAGTACTTC
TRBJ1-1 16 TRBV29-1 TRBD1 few CSAGQGGTSMNTEAFF TGCAGCGCCGGACAGGGTGGGACATCCATGAACACTGAAGCTTTCTTT
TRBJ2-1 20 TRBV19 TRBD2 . CASTREGYGTSGALWNEQFF TGTGCCAGTACCAGGGAGGGCTACGGGACTAGTGGGGCTCTATGGAATGAGCAGTTCTTC
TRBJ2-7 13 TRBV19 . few CASSLALASEQYF TGTGCCAGTAGTTTGGCCTTAGCCTCCGAGCAGTACTTC
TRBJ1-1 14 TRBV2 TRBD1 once CASSVDRTNTEAFF TGTGCCAGCAGTGTGGACAGGACGAACACTGAAGCTTTCTTT
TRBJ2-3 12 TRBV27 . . CASSLRGDTQYF TGTGCCAGCAGTCTCCGGGGGGATACGCAGTATTTT